This is a list of T cell receptor beta chains from one sample in a study of molecular identifiers for immune sequencing clone quantification. TCRdb re-called the PCR reads through MiXCR, storing one row per CDR3 protein. Among 350,000 or so distinct CDR3 sequences listed, about 20% were seen once. Sequenced sample: naive CD8+ T cells from blood, with Jurkat cell RNA spiked in. All receptors come from a human donor in good health. Some libraries in this study had Jurkat cell RNA spiked in. The conserved cysteine and the conserved F or W are not part of the CDR3 here. The order of the fields is V gene, J gene, CDR3 protein.

TRBV27	TRBJ1-2	ASRTDRDVDYGYT
TRBV6-1	TRBJ1-1	ASSEAYLGRTEAF
TRBV19	TRBJ2-2	ASIQTGLAGGSGELF
TRBV28	TRBJ1-5	ASNERTSSNQPQH
TRBV7-9	TRBJ2-7	ASSPGGQGPYEQY
TRBV7-9	TRBJ2-1	ASSFGLAGDNEQF
TRBV11-2	TRBJ2-3	ASSFAQRLALFQY
TRBV2	TRBJ2-1	ASESQGAAGEQF
TRBV11-2	TRBJ2-1	ASSIQTRYNEQF
TRBV28	TRBJ2-5	ASSIQEDRGQETQY
TRBV19	TRBJ2-7	ASSIGSGDYEQY
TRBV28	TRBJ2-7	ASSLPRLAGVSEQY